This T cell receptor beta chain emerged from a study of tumor-infiltrating lymphocytes in primary liver carcinoma. Study as a whole: Resection treated the patients' primary liver carcinoma.

The study extracted blood RNA from unsorted whole blood and also extracted germline DNA. The investigators made TCR beta cDNA from roughly 0.55 ug total RNA, using a constant-region primer. Slightly modified ARM-PCR with three nested multiplex PCR rounds yielded TCR beta libraries. MiXCR, applied by TCRdb to the multiplex PCR reads, yields one record per CDR3 protein. The sample comprises 150,000 to 200,000 distinct CDR3 sequences, 60% of which are singletons, and roughly 76% rests with the top ten. What was sequenced was peripheral blood. This receptor was identified in a man between 40 and 49 years old with primary liver carcinoma and hepatitis B virus infection.

Here the CDR3 reads CSGTYNEQFF. CDR3 nucleotide sequence: TGCAGTGGCACATACAATGAGCAGTTCTTC. The chain recombines TRBV20-1 with TRBJ2-1; the D is unclear. This CDR3 has 10 amino acids. Germline CDR1 and CDR2: DFQATT and SNEGSKA (reference sequence). Trimming left V 7 bases short and J 4 bases short, with 5 bases between.